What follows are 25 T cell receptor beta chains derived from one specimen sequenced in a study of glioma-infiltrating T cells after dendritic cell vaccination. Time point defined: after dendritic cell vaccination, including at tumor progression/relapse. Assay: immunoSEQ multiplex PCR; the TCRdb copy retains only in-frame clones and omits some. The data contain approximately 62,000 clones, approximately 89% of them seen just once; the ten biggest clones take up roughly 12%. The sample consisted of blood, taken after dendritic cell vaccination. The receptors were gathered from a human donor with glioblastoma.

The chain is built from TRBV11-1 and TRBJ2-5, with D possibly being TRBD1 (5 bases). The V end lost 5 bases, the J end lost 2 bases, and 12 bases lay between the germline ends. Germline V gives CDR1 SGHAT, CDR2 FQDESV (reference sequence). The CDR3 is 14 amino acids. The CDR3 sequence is CASSPRQRQETQYF. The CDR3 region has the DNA TGTGCCAGCAGCCCCAGACAGAGACAAGAGACCCAGTACTTC.

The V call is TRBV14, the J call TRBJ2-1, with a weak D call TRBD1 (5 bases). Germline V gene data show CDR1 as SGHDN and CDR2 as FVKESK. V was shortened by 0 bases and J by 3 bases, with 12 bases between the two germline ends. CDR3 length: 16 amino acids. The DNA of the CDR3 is TGTGCCAGCAGCCAAGATAGTAGGGGCATCTACAATGAGCAGTTCTTC. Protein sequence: CASSQDSRGIYNEQFF.

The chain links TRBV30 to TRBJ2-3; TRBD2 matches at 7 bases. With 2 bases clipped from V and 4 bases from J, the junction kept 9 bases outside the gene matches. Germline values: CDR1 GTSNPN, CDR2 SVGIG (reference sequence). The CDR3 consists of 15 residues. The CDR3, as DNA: TGTGCCTGGAGTTATGCGGGAGCTTTGTCAGATACGCAGTATTTT. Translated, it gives CAWSYAGALSDTQYF.

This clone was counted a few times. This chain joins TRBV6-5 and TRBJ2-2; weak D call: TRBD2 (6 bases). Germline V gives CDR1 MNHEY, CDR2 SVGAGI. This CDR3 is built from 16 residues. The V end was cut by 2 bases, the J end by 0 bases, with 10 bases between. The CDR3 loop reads CASSYGVAANTGELFF. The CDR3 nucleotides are TGTGCCAGCAGTTACGGTGTAGCGGCGAACACCGGGGAGCTGTTTTTT.

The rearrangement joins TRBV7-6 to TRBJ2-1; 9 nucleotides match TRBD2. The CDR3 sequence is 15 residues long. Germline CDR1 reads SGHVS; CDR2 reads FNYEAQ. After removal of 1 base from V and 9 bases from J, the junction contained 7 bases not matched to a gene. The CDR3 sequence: CASSLGGSGGTEQFF. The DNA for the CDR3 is TGTGCCAGCAGCTTAGGAGGCAGCGGGGGGACTGAGCAGTTCTTC.

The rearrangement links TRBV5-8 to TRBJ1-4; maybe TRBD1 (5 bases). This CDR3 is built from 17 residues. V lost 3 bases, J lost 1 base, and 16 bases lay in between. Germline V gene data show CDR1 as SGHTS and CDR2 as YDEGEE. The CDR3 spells CASSSGRGTGTNEKLFF. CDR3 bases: TGTGCCAGCAGCTCGGGGCGGGGGACGGGAACTAATGAAAAACTGTTTTTT.

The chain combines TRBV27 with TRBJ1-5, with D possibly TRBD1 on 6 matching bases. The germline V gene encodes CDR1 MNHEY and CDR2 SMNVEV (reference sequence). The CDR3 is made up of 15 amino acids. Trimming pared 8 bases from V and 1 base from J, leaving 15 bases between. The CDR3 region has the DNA TGTGCCAGCGCCGCCGGGCAGGGGAGCAATCAGCCCCAGCATTTT. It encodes CASAAGQGSNQPQHF.

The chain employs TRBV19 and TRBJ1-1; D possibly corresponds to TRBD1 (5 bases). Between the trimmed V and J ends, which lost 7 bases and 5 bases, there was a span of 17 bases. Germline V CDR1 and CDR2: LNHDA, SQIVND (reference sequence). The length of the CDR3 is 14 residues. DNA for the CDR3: TGTGCCAGTAATTCCGGGACTAGGGAGACTGAAGCTTTCTTT. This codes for CASNSGTRETEAFF. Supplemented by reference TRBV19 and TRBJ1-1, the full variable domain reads DGGITQSPKYLFRKEGQNVTLSCEQNLNHDAMYWYRQDPGQGLRLIYYSQIVNDFQKGDIAEGYSVSREKKESFPLTVTSAQKNPTAFYLCASNSGTRETEAFFGQGTRLTVV.

The CDR3 DNA reads TGTGCCAGTAGTATGGAGCAGGGGGCTCGGGGCTACACCTTC. This sequence encodes CASSMEQGARGYTF. The V and J genes are TRBV19 and TRBJ1-2; 8 nucleotides align to TRBD1. Per the germline V gene, CDR1 is LNHDA and CDR2 is SQIVND (reference sequence). V lost 3 bases, J lost 8 bases, and 8 bases stayed unmatched. This CDR3 is built from 14 residues.

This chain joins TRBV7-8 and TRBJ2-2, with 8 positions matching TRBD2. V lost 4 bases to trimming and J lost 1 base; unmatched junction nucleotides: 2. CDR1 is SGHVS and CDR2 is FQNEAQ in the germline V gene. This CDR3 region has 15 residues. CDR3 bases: TGTGCCAGCAGCTCGAGCGGGGGGAACACCGGGGAGCTGTTTTTT. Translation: CASSSSGGNTGELFF.

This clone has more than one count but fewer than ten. The CDR3 region is CASSLVIGQGAETQYF. DNA for the CDR3: TGTGCCAGCAGCTTAGTCATCGGACAGGGTGCGGAGACCCAGTACTTC. The chain links TRBV7-9 to TRBJ2-5; 8 bases are a match to TRBD1. CDR1 SEHNR and CDR2 FQNEAQ come from the germline V gene (reference sequence). Losses at the gene ends were 1 base for V and 5 bases for J; bases not matched to a gene: 9. The CDR3 length is 16 residues.

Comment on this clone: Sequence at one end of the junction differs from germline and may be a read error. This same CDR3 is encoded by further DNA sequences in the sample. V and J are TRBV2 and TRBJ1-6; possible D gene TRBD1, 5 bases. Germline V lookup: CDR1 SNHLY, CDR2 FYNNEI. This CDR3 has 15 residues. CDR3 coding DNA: TGTGCCAGCAGTGAGACAGTTCTCTATAATTCCCCCCTCCACTTT. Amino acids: CASSETVLYNSPLHF.

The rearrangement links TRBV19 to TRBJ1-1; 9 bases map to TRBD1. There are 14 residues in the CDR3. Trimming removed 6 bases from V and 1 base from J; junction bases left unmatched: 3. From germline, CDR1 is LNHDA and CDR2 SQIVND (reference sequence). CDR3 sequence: CASRPGQGNTEAFF. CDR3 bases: TGTGCCAGTAGGCCGGGACAGGGGAACACTGAAGCTTTCTTT.

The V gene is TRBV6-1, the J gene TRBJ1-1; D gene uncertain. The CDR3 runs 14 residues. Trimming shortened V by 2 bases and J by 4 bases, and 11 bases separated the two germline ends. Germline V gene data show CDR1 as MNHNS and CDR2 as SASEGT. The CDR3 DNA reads TGTGCCAGCAGTGAAAATCTGGTGAGCACTGAAGCTTTCTTT. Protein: CASSENLVSTEAFF.

The CDR3 DNA reads as TGTGCTAGTGGACGAGCCCTCCCCGGTAACTATGGCTACACCTTC. Translating gives CASGRALPGNYGYTF. This chain joins TRBV12-5 and TRBJ1-2; no clear D. The CDR3 consists of 15 residues. V gave up 6 bases and J gave up 1 base, with 15 bases separating them. From germline, CDR1 is LGHNT and CDR2 FRNRAP.

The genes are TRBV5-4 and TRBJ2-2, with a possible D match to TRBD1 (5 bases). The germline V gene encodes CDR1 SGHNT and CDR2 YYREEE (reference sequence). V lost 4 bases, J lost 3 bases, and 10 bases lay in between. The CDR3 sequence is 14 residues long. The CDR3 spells CASSQGFDTGELFF. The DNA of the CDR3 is TGTGCCAGCAGCCAGGGATTCGACACCGGGGAGCTGTTTTTT.

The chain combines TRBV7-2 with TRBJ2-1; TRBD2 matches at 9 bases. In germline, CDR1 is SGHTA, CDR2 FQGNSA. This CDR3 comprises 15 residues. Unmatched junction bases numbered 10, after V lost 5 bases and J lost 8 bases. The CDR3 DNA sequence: TGTGCCAGCAGCCCCCGGGGTAGCGGGAGTCATGAGCAGTTCTTC. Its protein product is CASSPRGSGSHEQFF.

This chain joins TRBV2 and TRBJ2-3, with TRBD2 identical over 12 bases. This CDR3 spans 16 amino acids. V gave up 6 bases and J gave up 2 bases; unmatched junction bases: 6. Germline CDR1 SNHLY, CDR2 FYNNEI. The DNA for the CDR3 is TGTGCCAGCAGCCCCGGACTAGCGGGGACCACAGATACGCAGTATTTT. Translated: CASSPGLAGTTDTQYF.

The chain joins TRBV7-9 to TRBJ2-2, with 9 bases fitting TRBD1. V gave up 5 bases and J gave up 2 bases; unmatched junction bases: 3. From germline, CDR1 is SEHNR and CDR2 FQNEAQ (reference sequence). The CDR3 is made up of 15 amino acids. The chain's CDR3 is CASSTGQGNTGELFF. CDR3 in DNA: TGTGCCAGCAGCACGGGACAGGGCAACACCGGGGAGCTGTTTTTT.

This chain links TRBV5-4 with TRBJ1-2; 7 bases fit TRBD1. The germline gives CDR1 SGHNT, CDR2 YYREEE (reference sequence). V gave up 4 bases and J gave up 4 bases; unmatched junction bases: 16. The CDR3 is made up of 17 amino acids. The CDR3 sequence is CASSLGQVPSGGYGYTF. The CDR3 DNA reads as TGTGCCAGCAGCCTTGGACAGGTCCCTTCCGGAGGCTATGGCTACACCTTC.

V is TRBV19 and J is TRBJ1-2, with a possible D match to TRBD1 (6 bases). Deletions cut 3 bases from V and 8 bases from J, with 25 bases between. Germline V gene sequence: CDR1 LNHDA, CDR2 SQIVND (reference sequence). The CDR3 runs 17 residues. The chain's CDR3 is CASSILTGIPTIGGYTF. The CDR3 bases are TGTGCCAGTAGTATCCTGACAGGCATACCCACCATCGGGGGCTACACCTTC. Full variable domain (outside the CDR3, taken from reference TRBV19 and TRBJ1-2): DGGITQSPKYLFRKEGQNVTLSCEQNLNHDAMYWYRQDPGQGLRLIYYSQIVNDFQKGDIAEGYSVSREKKESFPLTVTSAQKNPTAFYLCASSILTGIPTIGGYTFGSGTRLTVV.

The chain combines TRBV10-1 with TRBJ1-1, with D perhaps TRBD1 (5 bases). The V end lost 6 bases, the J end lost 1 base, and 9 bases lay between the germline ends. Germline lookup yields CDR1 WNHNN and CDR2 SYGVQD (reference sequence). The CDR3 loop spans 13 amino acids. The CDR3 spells CASSATANTEAFF. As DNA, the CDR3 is TGCGCCAGCAGCGCGACAGCGAACACTGAAGCTTTCTTT.

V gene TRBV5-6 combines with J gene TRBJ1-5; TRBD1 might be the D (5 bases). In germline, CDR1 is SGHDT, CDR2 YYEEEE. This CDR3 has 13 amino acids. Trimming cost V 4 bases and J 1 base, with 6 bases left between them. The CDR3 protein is CASSPGSNQPQHF. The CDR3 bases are TGTGCCAGCAGCCCAGGGAGCAATCAGCCCCAGCATTTT.

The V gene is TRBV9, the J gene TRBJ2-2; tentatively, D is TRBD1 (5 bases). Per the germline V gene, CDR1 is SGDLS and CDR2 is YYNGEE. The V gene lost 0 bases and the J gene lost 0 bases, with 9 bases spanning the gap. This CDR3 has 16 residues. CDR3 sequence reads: CASSVGRTTNTGELFF. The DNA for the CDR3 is TGTGCCAGCAGCGTAGGACGGACAACGAACACCGGGGAGCTGTTTTTT.

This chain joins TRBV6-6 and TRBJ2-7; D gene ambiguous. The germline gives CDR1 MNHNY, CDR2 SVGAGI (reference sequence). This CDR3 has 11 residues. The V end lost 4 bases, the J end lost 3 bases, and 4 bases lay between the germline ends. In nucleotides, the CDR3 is TGTGCCAGCAGTTCAGTCTACGAGCAGTACTTC. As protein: CASSSVYEQYF.